This T cell receptor (beta chain) was observed in a study of CD8+ T cells in alopecia areata. Broader study findings: Persistence of many expanded lesional clones was seen in scalp and blood during tofacitinib. Normal scalp showed lower clonality than lesional scalp, especially alopecia totalis/universalis.

With V trimmed by 3 bases and J by 0 bases, 2 bases remained unmatched. The germline CDR1 and CDR2 sequences are GTSNPN and SVGIG (reference sequence). This CDR3 comprises 15 residues. Investigators isolated RNA and reverse transcribed it into cDNA to act as the sequencing template. Profiling relied on immunoSEQ multiplex PCR, and the TCRdb table lists in-frame clones only, not all of them. The table shows about 150,000 clones, with about two thirds occurring only once. Stated treatment: oral pan-JAK inhibitor, 5-10 mg twice daily. Sorted out of PBMCs were CD4+ T cells and CD8+ T cells. For this clone: Its antigen is unidentified.

This specimen consisted of CD4+ T cells sorted from blood, obtained at week 4, from a patient treated with tofacitinib. This clonotype was sampled from a human donor with alopecia areata. This chain joins TRBV30 and TRBJ2-3, with 11 bases lining up with TRBD2. CDR3 sequence: CAWSRLAGSTDTQYF. In DNA, the CDR3 is TGTGCCTGGAGCCGACTAGCGGGAAGCACAGATACGCAGTATTTT.